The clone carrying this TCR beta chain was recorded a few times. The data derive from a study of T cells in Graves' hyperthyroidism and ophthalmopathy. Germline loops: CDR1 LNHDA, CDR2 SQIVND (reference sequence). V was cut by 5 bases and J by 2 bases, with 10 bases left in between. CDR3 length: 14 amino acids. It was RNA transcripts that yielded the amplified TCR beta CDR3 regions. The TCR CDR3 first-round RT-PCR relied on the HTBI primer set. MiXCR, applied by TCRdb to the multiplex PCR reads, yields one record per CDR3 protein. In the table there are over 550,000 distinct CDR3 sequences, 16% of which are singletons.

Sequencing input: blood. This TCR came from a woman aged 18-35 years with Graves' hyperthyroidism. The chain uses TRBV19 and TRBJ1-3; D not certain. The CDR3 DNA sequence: TGTGCCAGTAGTCGCTACGCCACTGGAAACACCATATATTTT. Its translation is CASSRYATGNTIYF. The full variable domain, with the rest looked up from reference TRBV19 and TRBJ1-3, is DGGITQSPKYLFRKEGQNVTLSCEQNLNHDAMYWYRQDPGQGLRLIYYSQIVNDFQKGDIAEGYSVSREKKESFPLTVTSAQKNPTAFYLCASSRYATGNTIYFGEGSWLTVV.